The sequence of this T cell receptor beta chain was determined in a study of CD8 T cells in ankylosing spondylitis. The study's findings and limits: Seven to nine highly homologous variants formed a TCR beta motif that appeared characteristic of ankylosing spondylitis blood.

TCRdb fed the 5' RACE reads into MiXCR, producing one record per CDR3 protein. This sample has roughly 700,000 distinct CDR3 sequences, with around 20% found just once. Both ends counted, the CDR3 spans 9 residues. The germline gives CDR1 MNHEY, CDR2 SMNVEV (reference sequence). This clonotype occurred many times. Its antigen is undetermined. As the CDR3 is not closed by the conserved phenylalanine or tryptophan, this likely results from a read error. The limits of the CDR3 on the DNA are not certain, so only TCRdb's listed CDR3 is given. This chain connects TRBV27 to TRBJ1-2; TRBD1 is taken as the D call from the table, unchecked against the DNA. This TCR was sampled from a male donor with ankylosing spondylitis. The sample was blood, either unsorted or a sorted T cell fraction (not recorded which). The CDR3 protein is CASSPPGGI.